The rows below give T cell receptor beta chains drawn from one sample of a study of regulatory T cells in long-lasting Graves disease. TCRdb ran MiXCR on the multiplex PCR reads and lists one entry per CDR3 protein. The repertoire holds about 530,000 distinct CDR3 sequences, with roughly 16% as singletons. In addition, the sample was reused for a study of T cells in Graves' hyperthyroidism and ophthalmopathy.

This specimen consisted of peripheral blood mononuclear cells (PBMCs), obtained at new diagnosis, from a patient treated with antithyroid drugs. The source of these receptors is a woman aged 40-65 years with Graves disease. CDR3s include the opening cysteine and the closing phenylalanine or tryptophan. D genes are given only for firm matches. Clone size is not always given. Where it is, it says once, few, many or a class for expanded clones.

>NA|TRBJ1-4|TRBV6-1|NA
TGTGCCAGCAGATCCGGACCCAGCGGGGGTGAAAAACTGTTTTTT
CASRSGPSGGEKLFF
>NA|TRBJ1-2|TRBV3-1|many
TGTGCCAGCAGCCAAGGGGCCGGGACTTCCTATGGCTACACCTTC
CASSQGAGTSYGYTF
>NA|TRBJ2-5|TRBV2|many
TGTGCCAGCAGTGATCCTGTATACCAAGAGACCCAGTACTTC
CASSDPVYQETQYF
>NA|TRBJ2-1|TRBV2|NA
TGTGCCAGCAAAAGAGTCCAAGAGACCCAGTTCTTC
CASKRVQETQFF
>NA|TRBJ1-1|TRBV10-3|NA
TGTGCCATCAGTGCAGCCCTCGGGAACACTGAAGCTTTCTTT
CAISAALGNTEAFF
>NA|TRBJ2-1|TRBV9|NA
TGTGCCAGCTCTGTGGAGATCATCCACAATGAGCAGTTCTTC
CASSVEIIHNEQFF
>NA|TRBJ2-2|TRBV20-1|few
TGCAGTGCTAGAGTGGTTAGCGCGAACACCGGGGAGCTGTTTTTT
CSARVVSANTGELFF
>NA|TRBJ1-1|TRBV7-9|many
TGTGCCAGCAGCCTGACAAAGATGAACACTGAAGCTTTCTTT
CASSLTKMNTEAFF
>TRBD1|TRBJ2-2|TRBV7-9|many
TGTGCCAGCAGCTTGACAGGGGGCGTCGGGGAGCTGTTTTTT
CASSLTGGVGELFF
>TRBD1|TRBJ1-5|TRBV12-3/TRBV12-4|many
TGTGCCAGCAGACCGACAGGGAGCAATCAGCCCCAGCATTTT
CASRPTGSNQPQHF
>NA|TRBJ2-7|TRBV11-2|few
TGTGCCAGCAGCTATCGACAGACAAACTCCTACGAGCAGTACTTC
CASSYRQTNSYEQYF
>NA|TRBJ2-3|TRBV15|NA
TGTGCCACCAGGAAGGTGTCGACAGATACGCAGTATTTT
CATRKVSTDTQYF
>NA|TRBJ1-6|TRBV30|NA
TGTGCCTGGAGTATTGGGACTAATTCACCCCTCCACTTT
CAWSIGTNSPLHF